This TCR beta chain emerged from a study of circulating and synovial CD4+ cells in juvenile arthritis. Germline CDR1 and CDR2: LNHDA and SQIVND (reference sequence). The CDR3 runs 14 residues. Trimming removed 4 bases from V and 6 bases from J; junction bases left unmatched: 5. The table came from immunoSEQ multiplex PCR; TCRdb's copy has only in-frame clones and leaves some out. The sample holds approximately 16,000 clones, about 90% seen once. The chain has TRBV19 and TRBJ1-2; 10 bases match TRBD1. The sequencing input was CD4+ T cells from blood. The clonotype was recovered from a human donor with juvenile idiopathic arthritis. The CDR3 nucleotides are TGTGCCAGTAGTAGACGGACAGGGGGAAATGGCTACACCTTC. Encoded protein: CASSRRTGGNGYTF.